This T cell receptor (beta chain) was captured by sequencing in a study of Graves' ophthalmopathy and Graves' hyperthyroidism. The table lists this clonotype with many counts. Patients in the hyperthyroidism group, adults aged 18 to 65, were newly diagnosed, under 2 months' duration. The PBMCs originated from roughly 9.6 ml of fresh peripheral blood. RNA transcripts yielded amplified TCR beta CDR3 regions. First-round RT-PCR used HTBI primers; second-round multiplex PCR followed. MiXCR, applied by TCRdb to the multiplex PCR reads, yields one record per CDR3 protein. The sample holds 400,000 to 500,000 distinct CDR3 sequences, roughly 21% seen once. This clonotype was sampled from a woman under 30 with stable Graves' hyperthyroidism. The sequenced material came from peripheral blood.

Here the CDR3 DNA reads TGCAGCGTTGATAAGGGGGTGGTGAACACTGAAGCTTTCTTT. This encodes CSVDKGVVNTEAFF. V usage is TRBV29-1 and J usage is TRBJ1-1; a weak D match, TRBD1 (6 bases). V was clipped by 3 bases and J by 0 bases, with 11 bases between them. Germline loops: CDR1 SQVTM, CDR2 ANQGSEA. The CDR3 extends over 14 amino acids.